This record looks at one T cell receptor (beta chain) sequence and its context. Its specificity is unknown. This CDR3 spans 13 amino acids. Deletions cut 3 bases from V and 5 bases from J, with 10 bases between. Germline CDR1 SGHAT, CDR2 FQDESV (reference sequence). The table came from immunoSEQ multiplex PCR; TCRdb's copy has only in-frame clones and leaves some out. The data contain 110,000 or so clones, about 91% of them singletons. The source of the sample is a study of T cell responses to AZD1222 COVID-19 vaccine. Study results and caveats: Vaccination with two AZD1222 doses was followed by a rise in Spike-specific TCR breadth and depth. Baseline serostatus was positive in only six AZD1222 recipients. There were mostly white British donors and more females than males, and clonal diversity was possibly underestimated. Reports indicate that nearly half of spike-specific TCRs are directed at unmutated variant regions.

The sequence was collected from an adult who received the AZD1222 COVID-19 vaccine. The sequencing used peripheral blood, collected 28 days after the second AZD1222 dose. This chain links TRBV11-1 with TRBJ1-1, with D perhaps matching TRBD1 (5 bases). Here the CDR3 reads CASSFDRGTEAFF. The DNA of the CDR3 is TGTGCCAGCAGCTTCGACAGAGGGACTGAAGCTTTCTTT. Filled out from reference TRBV11-1 and TRBJ1-1, the complete variable domain reads EAEVAQSPRYKITEKSQAVAFWCDPISGHATLYWYRQILGQGPELLVQFQDESVVDDSQLPKDRFSAERLKGVDSTLKIQPAELGDSAMYLCASSFDRGTEAFFGQGTRLTVV.